The T cell receptor beta chain under discussion was sequenced for a study of T cell changes during pregnancy in multiple sclerosis. V was shortened by 5 bases and J by 5 bases, with 15 bases between the two germline ends. The V gene's germline CDR1 is GTSNPN and CDR2 SVGIG (reference sequence). The length of the CDR3 is 13 residues. Profiling relied on immunoSEQ multiplex PCR, and the TCRdb table lists in-frame clones only, not all of them. This sample has approximately 71,000 clones, with more than 90% found just once. The TCR comes from a female donor with multiple sclerosis, enrolled in a pregnancy study. This sequence joins TRBV30 and TRBJ1-1; tentatively, D is TRBD1 (5 bases). The source was peripheral blood, collected in the third trimester of pregnancy. CDR3 DNA sequence: TGTGCCTGGGATAGACAGCAAGGGACTGAAGCTTTCTTT. Encoded protein: CAWDRQQGTEAFF.